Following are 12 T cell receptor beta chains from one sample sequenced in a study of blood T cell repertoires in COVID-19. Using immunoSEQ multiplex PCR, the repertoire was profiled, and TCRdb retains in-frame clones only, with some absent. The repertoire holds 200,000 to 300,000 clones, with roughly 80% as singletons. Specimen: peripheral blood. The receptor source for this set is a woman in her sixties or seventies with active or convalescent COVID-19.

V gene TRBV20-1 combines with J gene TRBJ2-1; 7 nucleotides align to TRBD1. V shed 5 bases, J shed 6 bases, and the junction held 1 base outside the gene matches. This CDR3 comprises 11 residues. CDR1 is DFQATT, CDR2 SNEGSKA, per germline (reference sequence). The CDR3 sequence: CSAPGGNEQFF. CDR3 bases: TGCAGTGCTCCAGGGGGCAATGAGCAGTTCTTC.

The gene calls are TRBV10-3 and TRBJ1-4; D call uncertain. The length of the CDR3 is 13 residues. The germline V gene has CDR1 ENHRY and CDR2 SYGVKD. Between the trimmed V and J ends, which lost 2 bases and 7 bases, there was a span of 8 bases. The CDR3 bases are TGTGCCATCAGTGAGCCCCCCCGTGAAAAACTGTTTTTT. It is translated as CAISEPPREKLFF.

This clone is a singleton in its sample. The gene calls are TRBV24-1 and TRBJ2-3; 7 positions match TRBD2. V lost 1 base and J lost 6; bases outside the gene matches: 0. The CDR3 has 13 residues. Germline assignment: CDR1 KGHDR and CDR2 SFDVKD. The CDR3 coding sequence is TGTGCCACCAGTGATTTCGGGAGGGATACGCAGTATTTT. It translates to CATSDFGRDTQYF.

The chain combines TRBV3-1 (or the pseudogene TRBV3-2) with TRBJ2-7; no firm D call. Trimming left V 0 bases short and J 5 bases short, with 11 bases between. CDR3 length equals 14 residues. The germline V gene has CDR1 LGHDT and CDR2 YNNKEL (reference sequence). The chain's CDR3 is CASSQDQVRDEQYF. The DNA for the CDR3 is TGTGCCAGCAGCCAAGATCAAGTACGAGACGAGCAGTACTTC.

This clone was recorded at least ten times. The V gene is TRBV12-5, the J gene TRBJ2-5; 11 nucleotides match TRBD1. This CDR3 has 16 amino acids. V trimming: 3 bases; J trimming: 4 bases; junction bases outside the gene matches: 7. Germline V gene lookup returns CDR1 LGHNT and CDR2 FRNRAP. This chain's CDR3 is CASGLGTGGRGETQYF. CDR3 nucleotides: TGTGCTAGTGGTTTAGGGACAGGGGGAAGGGGAGAGACCCAGTACTTC. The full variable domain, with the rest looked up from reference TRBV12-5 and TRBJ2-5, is DARVTQTPRHKVTEMGQEVTMRCQPILGHNTVFWYRQTMMQGLELLAYFRNRAPLDDSGMPKDRFSAEMPDATLATLKIQPSEPRDSAVYFCASGLGTGGRGETQYFGPGTRLLVL.

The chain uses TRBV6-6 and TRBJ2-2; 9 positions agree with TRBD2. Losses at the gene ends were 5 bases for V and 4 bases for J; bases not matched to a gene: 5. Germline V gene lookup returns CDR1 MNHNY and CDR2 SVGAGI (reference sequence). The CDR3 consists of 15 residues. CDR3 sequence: CASSPTSGSTGELFF. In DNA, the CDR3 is TGTGCCAGCAGTCCGACTAGCGGATCCACCGGGGAGCTGTTTTTT.

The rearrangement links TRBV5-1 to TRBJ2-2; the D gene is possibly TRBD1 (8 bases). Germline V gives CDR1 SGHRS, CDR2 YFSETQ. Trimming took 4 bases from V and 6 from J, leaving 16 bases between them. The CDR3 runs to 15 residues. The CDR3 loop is CASSHGQGLSGELFF. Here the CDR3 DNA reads TGCGCCAGCAGCCACGGACAGGGACTATCCGGGGAGCTGTTTTTT. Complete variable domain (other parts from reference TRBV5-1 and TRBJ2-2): KAGVTQTPRYLIKTRGQQVTLSCSPISGHRSVSWYQQTPGQGLQFLFEYFSETQRNKGNFPGRFSGRQFSNSRSEMNVSTLELGDSALYLCASSHGQGLSGELFFGEGSRLTVL.

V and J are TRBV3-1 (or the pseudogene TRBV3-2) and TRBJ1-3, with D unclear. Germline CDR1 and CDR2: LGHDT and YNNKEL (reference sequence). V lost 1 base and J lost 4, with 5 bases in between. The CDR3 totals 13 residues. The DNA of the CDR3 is TGTGCCAGCAGCCAAGCTTCCGGAAACACCATATATTTT. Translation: CASSQASGNTIYF.

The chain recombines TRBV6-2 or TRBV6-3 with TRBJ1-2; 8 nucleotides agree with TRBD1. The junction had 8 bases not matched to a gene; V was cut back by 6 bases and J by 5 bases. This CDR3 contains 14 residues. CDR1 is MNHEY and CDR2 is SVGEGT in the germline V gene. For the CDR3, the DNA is TGTGCCAGCAGCCATCGGGACAGGCTATATGGCTACACCTTC. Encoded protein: CASSHRDRLYGYTF.

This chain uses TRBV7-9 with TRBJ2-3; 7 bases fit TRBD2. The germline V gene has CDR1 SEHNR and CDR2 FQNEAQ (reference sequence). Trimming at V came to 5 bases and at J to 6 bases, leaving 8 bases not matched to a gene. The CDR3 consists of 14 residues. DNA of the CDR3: TGTGCCAGCAGCCTCCGGGACTACGGTGATACGCAGTATTTT. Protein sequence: CASSLRDYGDTQYF.

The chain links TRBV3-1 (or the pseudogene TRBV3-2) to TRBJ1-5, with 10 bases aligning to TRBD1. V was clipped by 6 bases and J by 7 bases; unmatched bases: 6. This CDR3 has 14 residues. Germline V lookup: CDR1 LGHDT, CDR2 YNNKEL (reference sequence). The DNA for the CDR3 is TGTGCCAGCAGGCCCGGGACAGGGGACCAGCCCCAGCATTTT. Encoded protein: CASRPGTGDQPQHF.

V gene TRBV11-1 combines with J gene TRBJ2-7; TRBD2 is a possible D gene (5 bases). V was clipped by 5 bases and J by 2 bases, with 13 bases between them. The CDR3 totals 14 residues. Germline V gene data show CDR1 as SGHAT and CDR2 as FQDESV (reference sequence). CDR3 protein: CASSLYDGTYEQYF. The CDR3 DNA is TGTGCCAGCAGCCTGTACGACGGGACCTACGAGCAGTACTTC.